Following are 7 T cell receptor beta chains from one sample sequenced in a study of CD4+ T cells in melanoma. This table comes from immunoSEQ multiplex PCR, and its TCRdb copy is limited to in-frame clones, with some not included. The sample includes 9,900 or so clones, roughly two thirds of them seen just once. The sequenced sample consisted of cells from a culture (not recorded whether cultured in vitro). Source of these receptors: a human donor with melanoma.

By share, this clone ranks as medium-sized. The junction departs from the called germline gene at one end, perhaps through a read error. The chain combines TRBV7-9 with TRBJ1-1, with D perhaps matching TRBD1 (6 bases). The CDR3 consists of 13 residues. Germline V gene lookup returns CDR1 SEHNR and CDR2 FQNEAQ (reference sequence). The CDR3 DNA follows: TGTGCCAGCACCTTAGGGGGTCGCACTGAAGCTTTCTTT. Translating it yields CASTLGGRTEAFF. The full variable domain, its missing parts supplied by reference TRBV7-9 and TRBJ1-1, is DTGVSQNPRHKITKRGQNVTFRCDPISEHNRLYWYRQTLGQGPEFLTYFQNEAQLEKSRLLSDRFSAERPKGSFSTLEIQRTEQGDSAMYLCASTLGGRTEAFFGQGTRLTVV.

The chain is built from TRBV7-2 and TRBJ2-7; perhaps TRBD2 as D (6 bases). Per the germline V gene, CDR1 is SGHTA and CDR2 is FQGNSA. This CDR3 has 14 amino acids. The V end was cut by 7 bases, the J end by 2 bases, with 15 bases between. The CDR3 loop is CASNFKGLTYEQYF. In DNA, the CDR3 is TGTGCCAGCAATTTTAAGGGACTCACCTACGAGCAGTACTTC.

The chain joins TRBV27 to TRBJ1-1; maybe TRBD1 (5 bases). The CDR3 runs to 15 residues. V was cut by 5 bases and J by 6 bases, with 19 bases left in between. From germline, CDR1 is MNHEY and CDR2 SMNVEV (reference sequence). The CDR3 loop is CASSPRDLNFAEAFF. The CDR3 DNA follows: TGTGCCAGCAGTCCCCGGGACCTTAATTTCGCTGAAGCTTTCTTT.

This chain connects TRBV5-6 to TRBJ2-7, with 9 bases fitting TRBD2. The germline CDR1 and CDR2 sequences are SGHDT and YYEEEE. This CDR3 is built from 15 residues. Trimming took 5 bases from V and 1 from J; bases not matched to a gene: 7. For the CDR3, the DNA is TGTGCCAGCAGTGGAGGCGGGGGGGTGTCCTACGAGCAGTACTTC. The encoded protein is CASSGGGGVSYEQYF.

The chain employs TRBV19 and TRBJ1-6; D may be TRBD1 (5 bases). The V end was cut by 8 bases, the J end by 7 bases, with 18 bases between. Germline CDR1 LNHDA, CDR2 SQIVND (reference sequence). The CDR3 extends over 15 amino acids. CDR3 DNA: TGTGCCAGTGGGGGTGAAAGGGGTGGAAATTCACCCCTCCACTTT. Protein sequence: CASGGERGGNSPLHF.

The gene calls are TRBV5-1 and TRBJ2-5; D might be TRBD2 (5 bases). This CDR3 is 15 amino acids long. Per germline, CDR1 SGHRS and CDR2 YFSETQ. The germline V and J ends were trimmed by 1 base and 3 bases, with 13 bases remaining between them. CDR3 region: CASSLLPGMKETQYF. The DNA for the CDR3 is TGCGCCAGCAGCTTGTTGCCGGGAATGAAAGAGACCCAGTACTTC.

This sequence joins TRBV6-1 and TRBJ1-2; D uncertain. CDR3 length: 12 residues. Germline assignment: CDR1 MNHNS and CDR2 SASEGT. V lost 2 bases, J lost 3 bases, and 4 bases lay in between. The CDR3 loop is CASSEQDYGYTF. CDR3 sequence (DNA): TGTGCCAGCAGTGAACAGGACTATGGCTACACCTTC.